This TCR beta chain emerged from a study of cytomegalovirus exposure and HLA in healthy donors (dated by TCRdb to about 2017). As for the study more broadly: An earlier analysis of 587 of the donors reported approximately 300 Gb of sequence data and 117 million unique TCR beta sequences obtained from approximately 180 million T cells. Every discovery cohort repertoire had been produced on one sequencing platform. About 5 DR-DQ haplotypes were handled as single units for association and clustering, since linkage in the cohort was strong. A later genetic analysis used genome-wide SNP genotypes for 398 of the 666 donors, treating that subset as a discovery cohort. A later analysis re-analyzed previously published TCR beta repertoires from 650 to 800 donors and added high-resolution HLA genotyping to study TCR occurrence patterns. Alongside the repertoire data, information on donor age, sex, ethnicity and CMV serostatus was compiled. The study combined high-throughput TCR immunosequencing, statistical association of individual TCRs with disease status, and machine learning to predict cytomegalovirus infection status. The study profiled the T cell repertoires of hundreds of subjects by immunosequencing and related them to cytomegalovirus serostatus. The genetic ancestry cluster associated with self-reported Caucasian donors included over 80% of the approximately 430 genotyped donors. Among 398 genotyped donors of the cohort, an average of 235,054 unique TCR beta nucleotide sequences were sequenced per donor, around a sixth of them non-productive. To decide whether each TCR beta V gene segment behaved as functional or pseudogenic, an earlier analysis of some 600 of the donors relied on high-throughput TCR beta sequencing. The number of donors typed differed by locus, with about 629-630 for A, B, C, DRB1 and DQB1, over 500 for DQA1, 600 to 610 for DPA1, and 472 for DPB1. An early release covering roughly 640 HLA-typed donors comprised roughly 300 gigabases of sequencing data and roughly 86 million unique TCR sequences. In addition to the first cohort of around 670 subjects, a separate validation cohort of 120 different subjects was used. The study aimed to test whether signatures of past pathogen exposure could be identified by cataloging public T cell receptors. Rather than using new phenotypic data, the later analysis identified candidate immune exposures from TCR beta sequences and from how often those sequences occurred across donors. HLA typing included class I and class II loci at four-digit resolution.

Beyond this particular receptor, the publication reports: Because counts were too low, about 15 rarely observed V segments, including chromosome 9 orphons, were left out of the earlier analysis of 587 of the donors. A further reported finding was that TCR beta sequences accurately predicted the HLA-A and HLA-B alleles for most subjects in the first cohort. Several of the top co-occurrence clusters appeared to be linked to parvovirus B19, influenza, CMV and Epstein-Barr virus, according to a later analysis. Sequencing depth was assumed to be roughly uniform across donors in the presence/absence analyses, though that assumption may not hold. In a later analysis, 16,951 TCR beta sequences were associated with specific HLA alleles at a false discovery rate of 0.05. In a later analysis, most CMV-associated TCR beta chains were found to appear HLA-restricted, with HLA associations seemingly driven largely by CMV exposure. The authors suggested that the approach could potentially be generalized to other disease states and immunological phenotypes. V-gene and J-gene trimming of TCR beta chains was associated with a missense DCLRE1C variant in a later genetic analysis, and the association was replicated in an independent cohort. Because some donors lacked HLA typing at each locus, the association tests relied only on the typed subset. Only TCR beta chains were sequenced in this cohort, and the absence of alpha or paired-chain data limited detectable features. A cluster of highly shared sequence variants was judged likely to represent a technical artifact of the sequencing pipeline. Three of the identified cytomegalovirus-associated TCR beta chains were confirmed in vitro to be specific for cytomegalovirus antigens. Assigning TCR associations to individual alleles was difficult when HLA alleles, especially DR and DQ, strongly co-occurred. Compared with the roughly 700-donor mean, donors in an Asian-associated ancestry cluster had fewer N-insertions in productive TCRs, according to a later genetic analysis. CMV serostatus was the only immune exposure information available for the cohort. In the study, around 150 TCR beta chains were listed as associated with cytomegalovirus. In an earlier analysis of a few hundred of the donors, most TCR beta V segments were observed in productive rearrangements about 87% or about 30% of the time, broadly matching IMGT annotations. Some IMGT-functional V segments, including TRBV6-2 and TRBV6-3, could not be distinguished by the 87-base-pair reads and were therefore excluded. In a later analysis, the rate of TCR association differed among HLA loci, with DRB1 alleles having the most associated TCRs and HLA-C alleles having the fewest. In both the original and validation cohorts, the classifier was reported to diagnose cytomegalovirus status with high specificity and sensitivity. Linkage disequilibrium might explain the correlated functional status among segregating V segments, but an unknown experimental factor could not be ruled out. In a later analysis, HLA-associated TCR beta chains were found to be more clonally expanded and to have lower generation probabilities than equally common non-associated chains. While some public TCRs were present in many individuals, most TCR sequences turned up only very rarely across donors.

This clone is a singleton in its sample. The antigen it binds to is not known. The input lacks base qualities; no much larger clone sits a single base away. Via the germline V gene (reference sequence), CDR1 is MNHEY and CDR2 SMNVEV. Deletion took 4 bases off V and 4 bases off J, with a span of 39 bases between the germline ends. Counted from cysteine to phenylalanine, this CDR3 has 23 amino acids. Kept here is only the CDR3 DNA, which spans 69 bases and is read in frame from base 1. The cohort consisted of 666 healthy bone marrow donors. Cohort members were all nominally healthy when sampled, although unrecorded immune exposures were likely present. The donor tested CMV seropositive, placing the donor among the approximately 290 seropositive members of the cohort. A peripheral blood sample was provided by each donor, and peripheral blood mononuclear cells were used for TCR beta sequencing. The Qiagen DNeasy Blood Extraction Kit was used to extract genomic DNA from the blood cell samples.

The method was the immunoSEQ multiplex PCR assay. For the multiplex PCR, a mixture combining 60 forward primers for TCR Vbeta segments and 13 reverse primers for TCR Jbeta segments was used. The CDR3 region of rearranged TCR beta genes was amplified from genomic DNA by a multiplex PCR assay. The amplified TCR beta libraries were sequenced on the Illumina HiSeq System as 87-base-pair reads. In the paper's pipeline: In a later analysis, 77 million or so unique TCR beta chains were counted across the 650 to 750 repertoires, and around 11 million of these chains were shared by at least two donors. Raw reads were error-corrected and collapsed into unique sequences with a nearest-neighbor algorithm that merged closely related sequences to remove PCR and sequencing errors. V, D and J gene segments were assigned by aligning CDR3 sequences to IMGT reference sequences. For a sequence to be retained, a match of at least six nucleotides was required to both a V gene segment and a J gene segment. A rearrangement counted as productive if the CDR3 had no stop codons and remained in frame with V and J, and every other rearrangement counted as non-productive. CDR3 was defined according to IMGT convention as the region running from the second conserved V-encoded cysteine to the conserved J-encoded phenylalanine. The earlier analysis of some 540 of the donors excluded any sequence lacking an unambiguous match to a single V gene segment. In an earlier analysis of about 590 of the donors, a V segment was called functional when productive rearrangements were above 56.7%, and segregating when the standard deviation between donors exceeded 5%. A statistical classification framework was developed to diagnose cytomegalovirus status using the catalog of TCR beta chain sequences. V and J gene assignment, in a later analysis, came from comparing TCR nucleotide sequences with IMGT/GENE-DB human TR gene sequences. The TCRdist pipeline was used in a later analysis to assign CDR3 sequences and most-parsimonious VDJ recombination scenarios. In a later analysis, each TCR beta chain was defined by its CDR3 amino acid sequence together with its V-gene family, and reads without a unique V-gene family were excluded. A later analysis removed several hundred highly shared, low-generation-probability nucleotide sequences to deal with suspected cross-contamination and a sequencing artifact. In a later analysis, a clonal expansion index for each public chain was calculated from normalized within-repertoire ranks of inferred template counts. In a later analysis, generation probabilities were computed using a VDJ recombination model fitted to out-of-frame rearrangements, and the results were checked against IGoR. In a later analysis, TCR-TCR, TCR-HLA and TCR-CMV co-occurrence was scored with hypergeometric tests, and a repertoire-size bias correction was applied to TCR pairs. False discovery rates were estimated in a later analysis by permuting HLA or CMV assignments 20 times. A later analysis grouped co-occurring TCRs with DBSCAN, adding TCRdist sequence similarity when clustering within HLA-allele-positive subsets. Co-occurrence clustering excluded repertoires with fewer than 30,000 or more than 120,000 public chains, plus five with anomalous nucleotide sharing. The table was pulled from immuneACCESS by TCRdb, which kept in-frame rearrangements only. Such tables lose some clones; where checked, under half of the loss comes from unresolved V genes, and the rest has no known cause. V and J calls and clone size are as listed in that table; D and trimming were resolved from the DNA. The sample table shows 160,000 or so clones, and around 81% are seen once. The ten biggest clones cover 4.9% of the sample.

Input material: PBMCs. The chain is made from TRBV27 and TRBJ2-3; the D gene is perhaps TRBD2, from 9 matching bases. This clonotype was obtained from a young woman in good health and CMV-seropositive. At the DNA level, the sequence is TGTGCCAGCAGTTCTAGGACAGGGAGGAAAGGAGCGGGGGGACAGACCCAGCCAGATACGCAGTATTTT. This codes for CASSSRTGRKGAGGQTQPDTQYF.